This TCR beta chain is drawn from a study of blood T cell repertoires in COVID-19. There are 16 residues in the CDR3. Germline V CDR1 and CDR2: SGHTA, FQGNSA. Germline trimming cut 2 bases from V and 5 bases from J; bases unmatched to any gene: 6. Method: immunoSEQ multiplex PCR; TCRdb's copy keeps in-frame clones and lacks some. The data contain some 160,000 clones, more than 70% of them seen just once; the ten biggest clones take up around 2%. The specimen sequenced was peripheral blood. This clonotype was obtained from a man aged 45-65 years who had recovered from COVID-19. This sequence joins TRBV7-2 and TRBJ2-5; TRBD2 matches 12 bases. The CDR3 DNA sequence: TGTGCCAGCAGCTTATCTAGCGGGGGGGCCCAGGAGACCCAGTACTTC. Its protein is CASSLSSGGAQETQYF.